The T cell receptor (beta chain) under discussion was sequenced for a study of CXCR3-negative and CXCR3-positive naive CD8 T cells. Findings and caveats of the study: Surface CD5 looked about the same in the naive subsets, so the authors worked out TCR strength from TRB CDR3 properties. Fresh PBMCs went into most assays, and CXCR3 expression partly declined after cryopreservation. More hydrophobic TRB CDR3s were found in CXCR3-positive naive cells than in CXCR3-negative naive cells.

Through 5' RACE with UMI labels, the TRB cDNA libraries were prepared. TCRdb re-called the 5' RACE reads and gives one entry per CDR3 protein, without DNA. The sample yields over 150,000 distinct CDR3 sequences, of which the top ten take up less than 0.55%. The sorter processed each CD8+ T cell subset in triplicate at some 300,000 cells apiece. Identification of naive CD8+ T cells rested on CD45RO-CCR7+CD27+CD95- status. Points on this clonotype: Antigen specificity is unknown.

Germline V gives CDR1 LGHNA, CDR2 YNFKEQ. This CDR3 is 16 amino acids long. This receptor was obtained from a human donor in good health. Some clones in this sample may be carry-over from other donors' samples. The rearrangement links TRBV4-2 to TRBJ2-1; the D call from TCRdb, TRBD1, cannot be confirmed without DNA. Sequencing was carried out using naive CXCR3+ CD8+ T cells from blood. The subset denotes: CD45RO-CCR7+CD27+CD95- naive CD8+ T cells expressing CXCR3 (TNR3+). The CDR3: CASSSHRGGSYNEQFF.